This T cell receptor (beta chain) is drawn from a study of blood T cell repertoires in COVID-19. In the study overall: Samples of COVID-19 (acute and convalescent) were obtained from the United States, Italy and Spain. The cDNA or gDNA used as material had been derived from T cells, B-cell-depleted T cells, or PBMCs.

In the study's own analysis: Researchers report that nucleated cell counts were estimated from reference gene primer amplification. Clones were sequenced by immunoSEQ multiplex PCR, and TCRdb holds only the in-frame ones, with some missing. That table furnishes V, J and clone size, whereas the DNA furnished D and trimming. Counted here are tens of thousands of clones, around four fifths occurring once; the ten biggest clones make up around 3.7%. Germline CDR1 SEHNR, CDR2 FQNEAQ (reference sequence). The CDR3 sequence is 12 residues long. The V end was cut by 2 bases, the J end by 2 bases, with 3 bases between.

The TCR originated in a man between 50 and 59 years old with acute or convalescent COVID-19. The chain employs TRBV7-9 and TRBJ2-5; D unresolved. The sequenced sample consisted of peripheral blood. CDR3 loop: CASSLQQETQYF. The CDR3 DNA is TGTGCCAGCAGCTTACAGCAAGAGACCCAGTACTTC. Full variable domain (outside the CDR3, taken from reference TRBV7-9 and TRBJ2-5): DTGVSQNPRHKITKRGQNVTFRCDPISEHNRLYWYRQTLGQGPEFLTYFQNEAQLEKSRLLSDRFSAERPKGSFSTLEIQRTEQGDSAMYLCASSLQQETQYFGPGTRLLVL.